This TCR beta chain was profiled in a study of blood T cells in healthy people across ages. CDR1 and CDR2 (germline): MGHRA, YSYEKL. CDR3 size: 12 residues. V shed 5 bases, J shed 8 bases, and the junction held 2 bases outside the gene matches. The second PCR ran 7 to 11 cycles with a sample-barcoded 5' primer and J-beta primers. In TCRdb, the 5' RACE reads were re-called with MiXCR into one record per CDR3 protein. The sample holds roughly 800,000 distinct CDR3 sequences, 20% to 25% seen once. Another study also made use of these data, one on T cells of mothers and their children.

J is TRBJ1-2 and V is TRBV4-1; the match to TRBD1 covers 10 bases. Sequencing input: blood. This TCR derives from a boy aged 5-17 years in good health. CDR3 loop: CASSGTGDGYTF. The CDR3 DNA follows: TGCGCCAGCAGCGGGACAGGGGACGGCTACACCTTC.